The clone carrying this TCR beta chain was detected ten times or more. The data belong to a study of T cells in Graves' hyperthyroidism and ophthalmopathy. The study defined stable Graves' hyperthyroidism as no ophthalmopathy progression within 18 months. Diagnosis of hyperthyroidism was new in patients aged 18 to 65, and its duration was under 2 months. A patient was excluded if there was uncontrolled infection, other autoimmune disease, pregnancy or lactation. From less than 13 ml of fresh peripheral blood, PBMCs were isolated. The CDR3 loop spans 14 amino acids. Trimming cost V 6 bases and J 5 bases; bases outside gene matches: 11. Germline V gives CDR1 SQVTM, CDR2 ANQGSEA. RNA transcripts gave rise to amplified TCR beta CDR3 regions. First-round RT-PCR targeting the TCR CDR3 was performed with the HTBI primer set. TCRdb processed the multiplex PCR reads anew with MiXCR; each CDR3 protein has one entry. The sample holds 750,000 to 950,000 distinct CDR3 sequences, approximately 40% seen once.

This chain links TRBV29-1 with TRBJ2-5; TRBD1 matches at 8 bases. This sequence was found in a man aged 18 to 29 with Graves' hyperthyroidism. The sample comprised blood. CDR3 sequence: CSVTRTGPGETQYF. CDR3 nucleotides: TGCAGCGTCACACGGACAGGGCCGGGGGAGACCCAGTACTTC.